This entry describes one T cell receptor (beta chain). Germline V gives CDR1 MNHEY, CDR2 SVGAGI. V lost 2 bases and J 3 bases, leaving 10 bases between the germline ends. The CDR3 spans 15 residues. The record originates from a study of blood T cell repertoires in COVID-19. Patients of the Seattle cohort, enrolled during active infection, were followed longitudinally. Study processing details: Scientists estimated how many nucleated cells there were by amplifying reference gene primers. Sequencing used immunoSEQ multiplex PCR; TCRdb keeps in-frame clones, though not all of them. V and J calls plus clone size are reproduced from that table; the DNA served to infer D and trimming. Of 270,000 or so clones listed, about 86% are singletons.

The rearrangement links TRBV6-5 to TRBJ1-4; D might be TRBD1 (6 bases). The origin of this receptor is a woman in her 30s with COVID-19, enrolled during active disease. Sequencing was done on a sample of peripheral blood. Here the CDR3 reads CASSYVGAANEKLFF. Here the CDR3 DNA reads TGTGCCAGCAGTTACGTGGGGGCGGCTAATGAAAAACTGTTTTTT.